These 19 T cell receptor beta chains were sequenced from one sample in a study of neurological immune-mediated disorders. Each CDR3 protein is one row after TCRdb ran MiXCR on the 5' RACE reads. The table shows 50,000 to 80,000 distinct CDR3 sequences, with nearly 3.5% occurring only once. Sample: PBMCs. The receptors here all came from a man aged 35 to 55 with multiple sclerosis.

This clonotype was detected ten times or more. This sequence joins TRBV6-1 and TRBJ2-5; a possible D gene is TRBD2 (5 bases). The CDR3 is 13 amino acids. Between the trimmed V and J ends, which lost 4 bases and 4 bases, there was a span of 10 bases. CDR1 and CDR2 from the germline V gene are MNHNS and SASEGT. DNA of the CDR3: TGTGCCAGCAGTGCCCCGGGAACAGAGACCCAGTACTTC. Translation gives CASSAPGTETQYF.

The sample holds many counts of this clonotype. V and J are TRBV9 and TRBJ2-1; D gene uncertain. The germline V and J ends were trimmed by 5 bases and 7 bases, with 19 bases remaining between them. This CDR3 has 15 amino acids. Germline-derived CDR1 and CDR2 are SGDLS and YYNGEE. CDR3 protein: CASSALSETSNEQFF. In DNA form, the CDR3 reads TGTGCCAGCAGTGCCCTAAGCGAAACCTCGAATGAGCAGTTCTTC.

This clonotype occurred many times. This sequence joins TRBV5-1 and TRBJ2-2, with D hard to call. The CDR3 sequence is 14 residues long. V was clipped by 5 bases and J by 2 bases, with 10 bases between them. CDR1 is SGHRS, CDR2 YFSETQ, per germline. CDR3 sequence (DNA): TGCGCCAGCAGTCAGGATAGAAACACCGGGGAGCTGTTTTTT. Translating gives CASSQDRNTGELFF.

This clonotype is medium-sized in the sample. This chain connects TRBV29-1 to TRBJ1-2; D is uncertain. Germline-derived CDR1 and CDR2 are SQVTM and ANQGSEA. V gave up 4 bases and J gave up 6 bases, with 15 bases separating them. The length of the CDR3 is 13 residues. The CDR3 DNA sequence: TGCAGCGTTGTTCAGGAGCAGGTGGATGGCTACACCTTC. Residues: CSVVQEQVDGYTF. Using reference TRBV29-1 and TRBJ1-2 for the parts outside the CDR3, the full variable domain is SAVISQKPSRDICQRGTSLTIQCQVDSQVTMMFWYRQQPGQSLTLIATANQGSEATYESGFVIDKFPISRPNLTFSTLTVSNMSPEDSSIYLCSVVQEQVDGYTFGSGTRLTVV.

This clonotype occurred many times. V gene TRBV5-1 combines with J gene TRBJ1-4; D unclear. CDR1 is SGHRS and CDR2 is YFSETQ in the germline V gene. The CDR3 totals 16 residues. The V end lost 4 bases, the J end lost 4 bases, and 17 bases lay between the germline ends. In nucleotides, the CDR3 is TGCGCCAGCAGCCGTGAAGAGACAACACGTAATGAAAAACTGTTTTTT. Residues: CASSREETTRNEKLFF.

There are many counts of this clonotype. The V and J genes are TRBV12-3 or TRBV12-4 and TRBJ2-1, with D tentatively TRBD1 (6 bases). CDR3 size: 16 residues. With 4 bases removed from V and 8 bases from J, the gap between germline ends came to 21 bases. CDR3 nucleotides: TGTGCCAGCAGTTCCCCAGGGGTAAGCGTAGGGTATGAGCAGTTCTTC. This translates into CASSSPGVSVGYEQFF.

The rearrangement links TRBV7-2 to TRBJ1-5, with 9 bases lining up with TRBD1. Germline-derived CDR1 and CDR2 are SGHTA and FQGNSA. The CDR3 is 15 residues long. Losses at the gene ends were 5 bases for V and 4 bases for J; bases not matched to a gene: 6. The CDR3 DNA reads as TGTGCCAGCAGCCGTACCGGGACAGGGAATCAGCCCCAGCATTTT. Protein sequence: CASSRTGTGNQPQHF.

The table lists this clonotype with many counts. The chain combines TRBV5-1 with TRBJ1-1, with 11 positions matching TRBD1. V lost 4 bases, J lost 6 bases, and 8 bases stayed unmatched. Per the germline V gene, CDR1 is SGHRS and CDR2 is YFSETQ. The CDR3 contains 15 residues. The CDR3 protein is CASSPGDRGIPEAFF. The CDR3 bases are TGCGCCAGCAGCCCCGGGGACAGGGGGATACCTGAAGCTTTCTTT.

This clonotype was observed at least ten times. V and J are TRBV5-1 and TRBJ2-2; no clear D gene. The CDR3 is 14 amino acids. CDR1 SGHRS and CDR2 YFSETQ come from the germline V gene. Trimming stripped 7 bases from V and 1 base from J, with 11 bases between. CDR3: CASAGLMNTGELFF. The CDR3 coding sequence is TGCGCCAGCGCCGGGCTGATGAACACCGGGGAGCTGTTTTTT. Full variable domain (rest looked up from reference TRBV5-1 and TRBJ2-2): KAGVTQTPRYLIKTRGQQVTLSCSPISGHRSVSWYQQTPGQGLQFLFEYFSETQRNKGNFPGRFSGRQFSNSRSEMNVSTLELGDSALYLCASAGLMNTGELFFGEGSRLTVL.

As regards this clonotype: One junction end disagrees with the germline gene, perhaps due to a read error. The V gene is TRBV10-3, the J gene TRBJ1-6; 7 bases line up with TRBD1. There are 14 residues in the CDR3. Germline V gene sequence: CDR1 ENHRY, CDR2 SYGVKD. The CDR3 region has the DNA TGTGCCATCAGTGAGACAGGGGATAATTCACACCTCCACTTT. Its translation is CAISETGDNSHLHF.

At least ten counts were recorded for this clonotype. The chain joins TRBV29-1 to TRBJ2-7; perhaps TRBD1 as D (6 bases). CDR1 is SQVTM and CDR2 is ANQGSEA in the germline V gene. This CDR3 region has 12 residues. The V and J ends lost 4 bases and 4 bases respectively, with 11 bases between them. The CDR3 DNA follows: TGCAGCGTTGTAAGGACAGATTACGAGCAGTACTTC. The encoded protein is CSVVRTDYEQYF.

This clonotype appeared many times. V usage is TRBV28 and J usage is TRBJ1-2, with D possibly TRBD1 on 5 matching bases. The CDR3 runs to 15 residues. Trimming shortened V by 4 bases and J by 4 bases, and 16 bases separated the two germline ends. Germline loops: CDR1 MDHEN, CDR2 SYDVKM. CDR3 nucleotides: TGTGCCAGCAGTTCGGGGGAAAGGGCCCGCTATGGCTACACCTTC. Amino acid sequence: CASSSGERARYGYTF.

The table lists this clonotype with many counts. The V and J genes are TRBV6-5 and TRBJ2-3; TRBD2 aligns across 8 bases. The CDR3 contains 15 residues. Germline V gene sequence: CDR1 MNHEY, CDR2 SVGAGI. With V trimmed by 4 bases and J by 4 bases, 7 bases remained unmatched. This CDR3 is CASSSQLADADTQYF. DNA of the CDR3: TGTGCCAGCAGTTCCCAACTAGCGGACGCAGATACGCAGTATTTT.

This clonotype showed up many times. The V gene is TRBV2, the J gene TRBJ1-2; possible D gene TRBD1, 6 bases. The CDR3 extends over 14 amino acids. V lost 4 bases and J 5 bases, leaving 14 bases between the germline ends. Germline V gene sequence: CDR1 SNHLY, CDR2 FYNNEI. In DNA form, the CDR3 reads TGTGCCAGCAGTGTGGACAGATCCCGATATGGCTACACCTTC. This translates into CASSVDRSRYGYTF.

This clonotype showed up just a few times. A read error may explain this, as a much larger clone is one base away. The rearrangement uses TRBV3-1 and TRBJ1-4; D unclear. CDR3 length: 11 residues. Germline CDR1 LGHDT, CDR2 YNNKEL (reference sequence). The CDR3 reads CDSSQYGELFF. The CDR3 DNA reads TGTGACAGCAGCCAATATGGCGAACTGTTTTTT.

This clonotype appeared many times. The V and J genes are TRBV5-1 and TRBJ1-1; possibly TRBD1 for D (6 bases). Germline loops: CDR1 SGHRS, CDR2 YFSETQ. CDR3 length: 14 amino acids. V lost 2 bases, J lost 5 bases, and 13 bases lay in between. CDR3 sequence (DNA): TGCGCCAGCAGCTTACAGGGAGAAGGGACTGAAGCTTTCTTT. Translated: CASSLQGEGTEAFF.

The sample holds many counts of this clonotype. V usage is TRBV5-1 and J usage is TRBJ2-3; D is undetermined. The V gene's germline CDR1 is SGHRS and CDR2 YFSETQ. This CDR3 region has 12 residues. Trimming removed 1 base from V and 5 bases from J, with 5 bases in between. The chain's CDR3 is CASSLNLDTQYF. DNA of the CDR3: TGCGCCAGCAGCTTGAACCTAGATACGCAGTATTTT.

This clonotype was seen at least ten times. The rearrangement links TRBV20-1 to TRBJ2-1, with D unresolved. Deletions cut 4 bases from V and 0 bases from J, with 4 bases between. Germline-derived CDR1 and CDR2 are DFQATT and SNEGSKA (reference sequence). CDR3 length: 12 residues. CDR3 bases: TGCAGTGCTATTAGCTCCTACAATGAGCAGTTCTTC. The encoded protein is CSAISSYNEQFF.

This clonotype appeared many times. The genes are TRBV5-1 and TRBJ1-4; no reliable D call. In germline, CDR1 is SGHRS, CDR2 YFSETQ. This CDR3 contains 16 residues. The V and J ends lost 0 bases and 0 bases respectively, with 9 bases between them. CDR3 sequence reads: CASSLAVGSTNEKLFF. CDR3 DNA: TGCGCCAGCAGCTTGGCCGTCGGATCAACTAATGAAAAACTGTTTTTT.